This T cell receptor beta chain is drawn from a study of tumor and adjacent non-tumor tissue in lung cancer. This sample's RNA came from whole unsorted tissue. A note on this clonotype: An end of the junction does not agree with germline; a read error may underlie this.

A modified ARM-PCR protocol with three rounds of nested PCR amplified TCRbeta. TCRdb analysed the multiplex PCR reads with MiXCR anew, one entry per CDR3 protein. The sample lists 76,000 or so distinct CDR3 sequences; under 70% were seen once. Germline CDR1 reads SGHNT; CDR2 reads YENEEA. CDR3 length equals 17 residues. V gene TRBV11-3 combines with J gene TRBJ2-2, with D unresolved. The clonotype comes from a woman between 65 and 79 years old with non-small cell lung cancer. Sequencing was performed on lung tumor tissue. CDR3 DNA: TGTGCCAGCAGCCCCCATCAATCGGCATCCAACACCCGGGAGCTGTTTTTT. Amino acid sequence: CASSPHQSASNTRELFF.